A selection of T cell receptor beta chains follows, all from one sample in a study of blood T cell repertoires in COVID-19. Sequencing was performed with immunoSEQ multiplex PCR; in TCRdb, only in-frame clones are kept and a portion is missing. Of about 460,000 clones in the sample, approximately 90% are singletons; the top ten hold approximately 8%. Source material: PBMCs or T cells enriched from blood (not recorded which). These receptors were obtained from a woman aged 60-75 years who had recovered from COVID-19. CDR3s leave out the opening cysteine and the closing phenylalanine or tryptophan. The order of the fields is V gene, J gene, CDR3 length, CDR3 protein.

TRBV12-5	TRBJ1-3	14	ASASIDGSSGNTIY
TRBV10-3	TRBJ2-7	15	AISELVGTGTSYEQY
TRBV4-1	TRBJ2-5	13	ASSQVGGHRGTQY
TRBV4-2	TRBJ1-2	11	ASSQTGQWDYT
TRBV24-1	TRBJ1-2	12	ATSDSQGGHGYT
TRBV7-2	TRBJ1-1	13	ASSLATGANTEAF
TRBV6-5	TRBJ2-3	12	ASDLAGGVDTQY
TRBV7-9	TRBJ2-1	14	ASSPTGTSRVNEQF
TRBV10-3	TRBJ1-5	13	AISEGQVTNQPQH
TRBV19	TRBJ2-1	18	ASSNRPGLWAGTSYNEQF
TRBV7-8	TRBJ2-3	12	ASTVRGTTDTQY
TRBV5-5	TRBJ1-2	14	ASSLGEDTSNYGYT
TRBV12-5	TRBJ1-2	12	ASGPPLGVYGYT
TRBV28	TRBJ2-7	12	ATFPRSGVAEQY
TRBV6-5	TRBJ2-3	13	ASSYRAGGTDTQY
TRBV6-5	TRBJ2-3	13	ASSYSMAGTDTQY
TRBV2	TRBJ1-3	15	ASHALYPTASGNTIY
TRBV18	TRBJ2-6	12	ASSRSSGANVLT
TRBV4-1	TRBJ2-3	14	ASSRQGTGGTDTQY
TRBV6-5	TRBJ2-1	12	ASSRPGGLWEQF
TRBV2	TRBJ2-2	12	ASSPLQGNGELF
TRBV12-5	TRBJ1-5	14	ASGFTPGYSNQPQH
TRBV2	TRBJ2-5	16	ASSARARTLQARQTQY
TRBV10-3	TRBJ1-1	12	AISGTGGKAEAF
TRBV7-2	TRBJ2-1	14	ASSATSGGSYNEQF
TRBV4-2	TRBJ1-4	14	ASSQAVPGGTEKLF
TRBV27	TRBJ2-2	13	ASSFGQRGTGELF
TRBV19	TRBJ2-2	15	ASSIEGTSGNTGELF
TRBV10-2	TRBJ2-3	11	ASSEVGTDTQY
TRBV30	TRBJ1-2	9	AWSRHYGYT
TRBV4-1	TRBJ1-4	13	ASSQEWTGVGKLF